What follows are 7 T cell receptor beta chains derived from one specimen sequenced in a study of blood T cell repertoires in COVID-19. TCRdb's copy holds only in-frame clones and misses some; the assay was immunoSEQ multiplex PCR. The table shows around 55,000 clones, with approximately 90% occurring only once. Sequencing used peripheral blood. The receptors come from a man aged 60 to 75 with acute or convalescent COVID-19.

V is TRBV3-1 (or the pseudogene TRBV3-2) and J is TRBJ2-7; 8 nucleotides match TRBD1. This CDR3 spans 15 amino acids. CDR1 is LGHDT, CDR2 YNNKEL, per germline (reference sequence). The ends lost 1 base at V and 5 bases at J; junction bases unmatched: 7. The CDR3 region has the DNA TGTGCCAGCAGCCAAGGGACAGGGAGGTTCGACGAGCAGTACTTC. Amino acids: CASSQGTGRFDEQYF.

This chain links TRBV3-1 (or the pseudogene TRBV3-2) with TRBJ1-1; D is unclear. Between the trimmed V and J ends, which lost 4 bases and 6 bases, there was a span of 12 bases. The CDR3 consists of 13 residues. Per germline, CDR1 LGHDT and CDR2 YNNKEL (reference sequence). CDR3 coding DNA: TGTGCCAGCAGCCCCCGGGGAGTTTCTGAAGCTTTCTTT. Its protein product is CASSPRGVSEAFF.

The chain couples TRBV19 to TRBJ2-2; 7 bases match TRBD1. V lost 3 bases, J lost 1 base, and 8 bases stayed unmatched. The CDR3 covers 17 residues. Germline V CDR1 and CDR2: LNHDA, SQIVND (reference sequence). Written as DNA, the CDR3 is TGTGCCAGTAGTATTAGCGACAGGGATTTGAACACCGGGGAGCTGTTTTTT. Protein product: CASSISDRDLNTGELFF.

The sample holds one count of this clone. This chain connects TRBV28 to TRBJ2-7; 7 positions agree with TRBD1. After removal of 5 bases from V and 7 bases from J, the junction contained 14 bases not matched to a gene. The CDR3 runs to 15 residues. Per germline, CDR1 MDHEN and CDR2 SYDVKM. The CDR3 DNA reads as TGTGCCAGCAGTCCGACAGGGATAGGTCTGAGTGAGCAGTACTTC. Residues: CASSPTGIGLSEQYF.

The rearrangement joins TRBV28 to TRBJ1-6, with D perhaps TRBD1 (5 bases). V dropped 2 bases and J dropped 4 bases, with 18 bases sitting between them. Germline values: CDR1 MDHEN, CDR2 SYDVKM. The CDR3 length is 18 residues. The CDR3 region has the DNA TGTGCCAGCAGTTTAAATTTCCAGGGAAGACTTTATAATTCACCCCTCCACTTT. Its translation is CASSLNFQGRLYNSPLHF.

The genes are TRBV28 and TRBJ1-6; 8 positions agree with TRBD1. This CDR3 is 15 amino acids long. CDR1 is MDHEN and CDR2 is SYDVKM in the germline V gene. V lost 4 bases to trimming and J lost 4 bases; unmatched junction nucleotides: 3. The CDR3 sequence: CASSSRTGYNSPLHF. The CDR3 DNA follows: TGTGCCAGCAGTTCCCGGACAGGGTATAATTCACCCCTCCACTTT.

This clone has only a few counts. J is TRBJ1-2 and V is TRBV6-6, with D tentatively TRBD1 (5 bases). V was cut by 2 bases and J by 5 bases, with 18 bases left in between. CDR1 is MNHNY, CDR2 SVGAGI, per germline (reference sequence). The CDR3 covers 16 residues. DNA of the CDR3: TGTGCCAGCAGTTACGTTGTGGGCAGGGTCTCGTATGGCTACACCTTC. Protein product: CASSYVVGRVSYGYTF.